The 6 T cell receptor beta chains below come from one sample, sequenced in a study of metastatic and nonmetastatic thyroid tumors. There were no patients who had received any treatment before thyroid surgery. TCRdb re-processed the PCR reads through MiXCR. Among 7,300 or so clones listed, 27% were seen once. Sequenced: adjacent normal tissue. These receptors originate from a female donor with papillary thyroid cancer or a benign thyroid nodule (not recorded which). Some clones in this sample may be carry-over from other donors' samples.

The CDR3 here is CSAISVLHYEQYF. The CDR3 DNA sequence: TGCAGTGCTATCTCGGTACTACACTACGAGCAGTACTTC. The chain joins TRBV20-1 to TRBJ2-7; D uncertain. This CDR3 has 13 amino acids. Trimming took 4 bases from V and 3 from J, leaving 13 bases between them. Germline assignment: CDR1 DFQATT and CDR2 SNEGSKA (reference sequence).

By frequency in the sample, this clone is medium-sized. The chain has TRBV12-3 or TRBV12-4 and TRBJ2-2; 10 bases fit TRBD1. J lost 6 bases, V lost 5 bases, and 9 bases had no gene match. CDR3 length: 16 amino acids. The CDR3 loop reads CASSTYGTGAPGELFF. The CDR3 nucleotides read TGTGCCAGCAGTACATATGGGACAGGGGCCCCCGGGGAGCTGTTTTTT.

This rearrangement joins TRBV5-1 to TRBJ1-1; 10 bases agree with TRBD1. CDR1 is SGHRS and CDR2 is YFSETQ in the germline V gene. Losses at the gene ends were 4 bases for V and 10 bases for J; bases not matched to a gene: 7. The CDR3 length is 13 residues. The CDR3 here is CASSGTGVRGAFF. CDR3 DNA sequence: TGCGCCAGCAGCGGGACAGGGGTTCGGGGAGCTTTCTTT.

This clone was seen many times. This chain uses TRBV20-1 with TRBJ2-2; 14 nucleotides match TRBD2. The CDR3 is made up of 17 amino acids. V gave up 4 bases and J gave up 5 bases; unmatched junction bases: 9. The germline V gene has CDR1 DFQATT and CDR2 SNEGSKA (reference sequence). CDR3 amino acids: CSATSPGLAGVTGELFF. Here the CDR3 DNA reads TGCAGTGCTACTTCTCCGGGACTAGCGGGAGTTACCGGGGAGCTGTTTTTT.

This clone was observed a few times. The genes are TRBV6-2 or TRBV6-3 and TRBJ2-7; 7 nucleotides line up with TRBD2. CDR3 length equals 14 residues. Germline CDR1 reads MNHEY; CDR2 reads SVGEGT. Trimming removed 4 bases from V and 6 bases from J; junction bases left unmatched: 9. DNA for the CDR3: TGTGCCAGCAGTTTCAGCGGGGCGGGATCCGAGCAGTACTTC. Its protein is CASSFSGAGSEQYF.

This clone is large (0.1 to 1%) within its sample. The chain is built from TRBV2 and TRBJ2-7; D call uncertain. The V end lost 6 bases, the J end lost 2 bases, and 8 bases lay between the germline ends. Germline assignment: CDR1 SNHLY and CDR2 FYNNEI. CDR3 length equals 12 residues. CDR3 sequence: CASRTQAYEQYF. Here the CDR3 DNA reads TGTGCCAGCAGGACACAAGCCTACGAGCAGTACTTC.